This T cell receptor (beta chain) comes out of a study of radiotherapy plus CTLA-4 blockade in lung cancer (dated by TCRdb to the late 2010s). A note on the overall study: Objective responses were observed in 18% of enrolled patients, and disease control was achieved in around 28%.

The germline V gene (reference sequence) gives CDR1 as LNHDA and CDR2 as SQIVND. V is clipped by 2 bases and J by 5 bases, and the sequence between their germline boundaries is 7 bases long. The CDR3, from cysteine to phenylalanine, totals 12 residues. Only the CDR3 DNA is retained, 36 bases long and in frame from the first base. The library was produced with the immunoSEQ multiplex PCR assay. TCRdb's version of the immuneACCESS table is confined to in-frame rearrangements and falls short of the full clone set. An unresolved V gene accounts for under half of the shortfall where checked; the remainder is of unknown origin. A total of about 85,000 clones appear in this sample, around 85% of them only once. Of the sample, about 2% falls within the top ten clones. Regarding this clone: Its specific antigen is unknown. Base qualities are missing; no much larger clone stands one base away.

In this study, focal radiation therapy paired with CTLA-4 blockade (ipilimumab) was tested in patients who had chemo-refractory metastatic non-small-cell lung cancer. The research as a whole found: Early dynamic changes in blood T cell clones, together with increased serum interferon-beta after radiation, were reported as the strongest predictors of response. TCR clones derived from tumors expanded in peripheral blood after treatment with radiotherapy and ipilimumab.

The chain is encoded by TRBV19 joined to TRBJ2-7; too little of a D gene remains to name it. The receptor was derived from a human donor with non-small cell lung cancer who had a partial response to radiotherapy plus ipilimumab. This specimen consisted of peripheral blood, obtained from a patient treated with radiotherapy plus ipilimumab. Read as DNA, the sequence is TGTGCCAGTAGTATACTAGGTAACGAGCAGTACTTC. Its coded protein is CASSILGNEQYF.